This record looks at one T cell receptor beta chain sequence and its context. Germline-derived CDR1 and CDR2 are LNHDA and SQIVND (reference sequence). The CDR3 loop spans 14 amino acids. V was shortened by 7 bases and J by 6 bases, with 16 bases between the two germline ends. TCRdb's copy holds only in-frame clones and misses some; the assay was immunoSEQ multiplex PCR. The table lists around 200,000 clones, roughly 85% of them singletons, with about 19% in the top ten. These data originate in a study of blood T cell repertoires in COVID-19. What was sequenced was PBMCs or T cells enriched from blood (not recorded which). The rearrangement uses TRBV19 and TRBJ2-1; D gene ambiguous. The sequence was collected from a man between 35 and 55 years old who had recovered from COVID-19. CDR3 nucleotide sequence: TGTGCCAGTACTCTAGAGAGCTCTGCCAATGAGCAGTTCTTC. Protein sequence: CASTLESSANEQFF. Full variable domain (remainder filled in from reference TRBV19 and TRBJ2-1): DGGITQSPKYLFRKEGQNVTLSCEQNLNHDAMYWYRQDPGQGLRLIYYSQIVNDFQKGDIAEGYSVSREKKESFPLTVTSAQKNPTAFYLCASTLESSANEQFFGPGTRLTVL.